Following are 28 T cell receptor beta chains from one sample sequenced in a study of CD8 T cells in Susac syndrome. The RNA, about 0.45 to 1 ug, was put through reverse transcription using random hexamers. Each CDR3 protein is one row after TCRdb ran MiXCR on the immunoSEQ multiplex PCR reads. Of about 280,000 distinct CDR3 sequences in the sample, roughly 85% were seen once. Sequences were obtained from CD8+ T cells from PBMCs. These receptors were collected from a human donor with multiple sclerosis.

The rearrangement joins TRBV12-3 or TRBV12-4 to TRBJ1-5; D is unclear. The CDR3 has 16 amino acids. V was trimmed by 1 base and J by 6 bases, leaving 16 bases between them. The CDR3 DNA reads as TGTGCCAGCAGTTTAGGGGGAATCCAGGATGCTCAGCCCCAGCATTTT. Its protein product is CASSLGGIQDAQPQHF.

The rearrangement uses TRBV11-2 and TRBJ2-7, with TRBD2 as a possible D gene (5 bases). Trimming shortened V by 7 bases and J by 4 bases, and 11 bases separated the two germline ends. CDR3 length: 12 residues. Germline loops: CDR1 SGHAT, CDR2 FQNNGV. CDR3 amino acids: CASNPTGYEQYF. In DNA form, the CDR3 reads TGTGCCAGCAACCCTACGGGGTACGAGCAGTACTTC. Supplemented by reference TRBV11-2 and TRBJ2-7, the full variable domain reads EAGVAQSPRYKIIEKRQSVAFWCNPISGHATLYWYQQILGQGPKLLIQFQNNGVVDDSQLPKDRFSAERLKGVDSTLKIQPAKLEDSAVYLCASNPTGYEQYFGPGTRLTVT.

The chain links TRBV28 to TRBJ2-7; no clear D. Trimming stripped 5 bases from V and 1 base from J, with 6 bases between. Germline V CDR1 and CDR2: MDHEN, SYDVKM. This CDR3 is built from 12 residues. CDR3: CASSHPSYEQYF. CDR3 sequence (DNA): TGTGCCAGCAGTCATCCTTCCTACGAGCAGTACTTC.

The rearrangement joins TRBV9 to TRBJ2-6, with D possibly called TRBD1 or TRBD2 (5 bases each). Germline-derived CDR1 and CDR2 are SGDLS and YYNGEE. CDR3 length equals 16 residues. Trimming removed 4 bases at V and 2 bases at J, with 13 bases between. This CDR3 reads CASSPKGTPGANVLTF. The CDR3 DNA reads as TGTGCCAGCAGCCCGAAGGGGACCCCTGGGGCCAACGTCCTGACTTTC.

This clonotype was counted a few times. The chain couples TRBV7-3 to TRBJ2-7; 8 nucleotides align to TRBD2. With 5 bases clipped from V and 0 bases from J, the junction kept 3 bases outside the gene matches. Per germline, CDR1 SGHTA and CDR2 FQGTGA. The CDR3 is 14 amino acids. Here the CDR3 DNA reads TGTGCCAGCAGCCAGCGGGGGTCCTCCTACGAGCAGTACTTC. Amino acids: CASSQRGSSYEQYF.

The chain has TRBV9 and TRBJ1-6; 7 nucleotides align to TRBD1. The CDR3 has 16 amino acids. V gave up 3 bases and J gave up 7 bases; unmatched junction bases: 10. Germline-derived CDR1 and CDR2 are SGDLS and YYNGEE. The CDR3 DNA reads TGTGCCAGCAGCGACCTCGACAGGGACTCGAATTCACCCCTCCACTTT. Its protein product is CASSDLDRDSNSPLHF. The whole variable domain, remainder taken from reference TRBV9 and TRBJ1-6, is DSGVTQTPKHLITATGQRVTLRCSPRSGDLSVYWYQQSLDQGLQFLIQYYNGEERAKGNILERFSAQQFPDLHSELNLSSLELGDSALYFCASSDLDRDSNSPLHFGNGTRLTVT.

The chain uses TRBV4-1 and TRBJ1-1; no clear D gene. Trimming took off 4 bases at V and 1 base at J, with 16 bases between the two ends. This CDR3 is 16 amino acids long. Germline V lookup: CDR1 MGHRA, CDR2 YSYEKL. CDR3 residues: CASSPLFGRSNTEAFF. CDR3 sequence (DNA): TGCGCCAGCAGCCCCCTTTTCGGGCGATCGAACACTGAAGCTTTCTTT.

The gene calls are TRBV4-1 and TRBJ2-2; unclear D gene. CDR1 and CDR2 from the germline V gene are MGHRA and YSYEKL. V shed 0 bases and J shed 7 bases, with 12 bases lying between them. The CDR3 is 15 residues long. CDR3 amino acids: CASSQEVPRIGELFF. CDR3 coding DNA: TGCGCCAGCAGCCAAGAAGTCCCCCGGATCGGGGAGCTGTTTTTT.

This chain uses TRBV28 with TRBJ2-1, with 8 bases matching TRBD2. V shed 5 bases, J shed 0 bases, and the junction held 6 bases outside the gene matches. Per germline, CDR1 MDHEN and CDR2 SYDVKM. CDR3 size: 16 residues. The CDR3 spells CASSTKRESSYNEQFF. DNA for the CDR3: TGTGCCAGCAGTACGAAGCGGGAGAGCTCCTACAATGAGCAGTTCTTC.

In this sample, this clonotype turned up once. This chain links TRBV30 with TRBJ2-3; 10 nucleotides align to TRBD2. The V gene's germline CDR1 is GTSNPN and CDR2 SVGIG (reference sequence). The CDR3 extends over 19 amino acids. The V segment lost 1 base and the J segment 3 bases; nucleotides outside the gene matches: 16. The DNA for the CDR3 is TGTGCCTGGAGTGGGATAACCCCCTGGGCTAGCGGGAGAACAGATACGCAGTATTTT. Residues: CAWSGITPWASGRTDTQYF.

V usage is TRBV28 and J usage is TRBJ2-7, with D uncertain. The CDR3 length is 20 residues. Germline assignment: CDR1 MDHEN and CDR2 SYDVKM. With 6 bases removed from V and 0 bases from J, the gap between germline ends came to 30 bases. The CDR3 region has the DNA TGTGCCAGCAGCTCCTTCCTGGTGGCAAAGCGCCTATTTAGCTCCTACGAGCAGTACTTC. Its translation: CASSSFLVAKRLFSSYEQYF.

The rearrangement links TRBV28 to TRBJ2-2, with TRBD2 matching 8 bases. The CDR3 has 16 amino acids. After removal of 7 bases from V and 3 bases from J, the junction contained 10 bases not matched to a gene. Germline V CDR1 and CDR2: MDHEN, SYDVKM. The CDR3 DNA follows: TGTGCCAGCAACAAACTAGCGGAAGGGGACACCGGGGAGCTGTTTTTT. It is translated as CASNKLAEGDTGELFF.

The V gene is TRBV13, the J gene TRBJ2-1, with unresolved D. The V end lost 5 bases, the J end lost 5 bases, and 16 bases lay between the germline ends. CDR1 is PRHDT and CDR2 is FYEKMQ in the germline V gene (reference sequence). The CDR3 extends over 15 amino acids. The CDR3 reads CASSRAGYEDNEQFF. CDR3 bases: TGTGCCAGCAGCCGTGCTGGGTATGAAGACAATGAGCAGTTCTTC. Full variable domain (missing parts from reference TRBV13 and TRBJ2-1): AAGVIQSPRHLIKEKRETATLKCYPIPRHDTVYWYQQGPGQDPQFLISFYEKMQSDKGSIPDRFSAQQFSDYHSELNMSSLELGDSALYFCASSRAGYEDNEQFFGPGTRLTVL.

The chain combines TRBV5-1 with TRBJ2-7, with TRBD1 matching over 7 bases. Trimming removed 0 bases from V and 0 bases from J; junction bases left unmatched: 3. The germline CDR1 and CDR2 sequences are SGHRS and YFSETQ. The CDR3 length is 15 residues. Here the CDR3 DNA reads TGCGCCAGCAGCTTGGAGAGGACAGGCTCCTACGAGCAGTACTTC. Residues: CASSLERTGSYEQYF. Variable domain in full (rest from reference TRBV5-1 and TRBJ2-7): KAGVTQTPRYLIKTRGQQVTLSCSPISGHRSVSWYQQTPGQGLQFLFEYFSETQRNKGNFPGRFSGRQFSNSRSEMNVSTLELGDSALYLCASSLERTGSYEQYFGPGTRLTVT.

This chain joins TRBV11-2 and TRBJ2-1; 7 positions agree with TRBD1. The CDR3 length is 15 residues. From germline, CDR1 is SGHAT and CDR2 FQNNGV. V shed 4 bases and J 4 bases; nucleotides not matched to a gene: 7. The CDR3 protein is CASSSPGQRYNEQFF. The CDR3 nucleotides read TGTGCCAGCAGCTCCCCGGGACAGCGTTACAATGAGCAGTTCTTC.

Here the CDR3 reads CASSSPGGELFF. CDR3 bases: TGTGCCAGCAGCTCCCCTGGGGGAGAACTGTTTTTT. The chain uses TRBV7-9 and TRBJ1-4; D possibly corresponds to TRBD1 (5 bases). V was trimmed by 4 bases and J by 12 bases, leaving 12 bases between them. This CDR3 region has 12 residues. Germline V gene data show CDR1 as SEHNR and CDR2 as FQNEAQ (reference sequence).

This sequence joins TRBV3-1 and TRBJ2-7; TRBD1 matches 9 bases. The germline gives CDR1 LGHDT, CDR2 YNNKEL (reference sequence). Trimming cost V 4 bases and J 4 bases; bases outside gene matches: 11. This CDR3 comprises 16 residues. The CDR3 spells CASSRAPGTGSYEQYF. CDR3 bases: TGTGCCAGCAGCCGAGCCCCCGGGACAGGGTCTTACGAGCAGTACTTC.

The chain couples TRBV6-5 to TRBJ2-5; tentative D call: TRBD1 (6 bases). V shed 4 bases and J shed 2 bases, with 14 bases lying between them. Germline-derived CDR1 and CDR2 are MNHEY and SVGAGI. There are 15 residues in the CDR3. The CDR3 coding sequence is TGTGCCAGCAGTTCCGGGACAACTAATCAAGAGACCCAGTACTTC. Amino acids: CASSSGTTNQETQYF.

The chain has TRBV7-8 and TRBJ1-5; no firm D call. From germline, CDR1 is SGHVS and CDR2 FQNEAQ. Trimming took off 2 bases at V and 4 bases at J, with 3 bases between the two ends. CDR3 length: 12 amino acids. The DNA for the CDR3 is TGTGCCAGCAGCTTAAATAATCAGCCCCAGCATTTT. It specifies CASSLNNQPQHF. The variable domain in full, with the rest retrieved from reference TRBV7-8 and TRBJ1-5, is GAGVSQSPRYKVAKRGQDVALRCDPISGHVSLFWYQQALGQGPEFLTYFQNEAQLDKSGLPSDRFFAERPEGSVSTLKIQRTQQEDSAVYLCASSLNNQPQHFGDGTRLSIL.

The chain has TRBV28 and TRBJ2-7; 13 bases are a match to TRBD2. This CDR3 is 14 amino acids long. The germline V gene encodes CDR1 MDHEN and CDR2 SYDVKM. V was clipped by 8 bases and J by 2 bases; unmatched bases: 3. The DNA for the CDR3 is TGTGCCAGCTTTGGACTAGCGGGAGCCTACGAGCAGTACTTC. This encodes CASFGLAGAYEQYF.

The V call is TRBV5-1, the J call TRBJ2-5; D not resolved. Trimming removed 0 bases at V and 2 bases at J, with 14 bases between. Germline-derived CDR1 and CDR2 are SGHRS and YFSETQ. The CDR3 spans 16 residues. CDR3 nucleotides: TGCGCCAGCAGCTTGGATCCCAGGTATAATCAAGAGACCCAGTACTTC. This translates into CASSLDPRYNQETQYF.

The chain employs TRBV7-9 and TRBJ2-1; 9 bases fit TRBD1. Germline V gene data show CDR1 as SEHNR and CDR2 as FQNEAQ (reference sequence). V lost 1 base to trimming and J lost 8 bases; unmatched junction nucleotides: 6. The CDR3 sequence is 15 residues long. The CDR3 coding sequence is TGTGCCAGCAGCTTAGGACAGGGGGATAGCTATGAGCAGTTCTTC. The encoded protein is CASSLGQGDSYEQFF. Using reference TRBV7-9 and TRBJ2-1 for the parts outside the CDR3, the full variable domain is DTGVSQNPRHKITKRGQNVTFRCDPISEHNRLYWYRQTLGQGPEFLTYFQNEAQLEKSRLLSDRFSAERPKGSFSTLEIQRTEQGDSAMYLCASSLGQGDSYEQFFGPGTRLTVL.

This CDR3 reads CASTMRADTQYF. CDR3 bases: TGTGCCAGTACCATGAGGGCAGATACGCAGTATTTT. V and J are TRBV11-2 and TRBJ2-3, with a weak D call TRBD2 (5 bases). The CDR3 runs to 12 residues. With 9 bases removed from V and 4 bases from J, the gap between germline ends came to 11 bases. Germline V CDR1 and CDR2: SGHAT, FQNNGV.

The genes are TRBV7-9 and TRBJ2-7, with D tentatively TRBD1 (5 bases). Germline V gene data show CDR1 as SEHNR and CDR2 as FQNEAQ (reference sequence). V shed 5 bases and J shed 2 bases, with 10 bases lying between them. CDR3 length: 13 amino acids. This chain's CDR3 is CASSTGLPYEQYF. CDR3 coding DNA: TGTGCCAGCAGCACAGGATTACCCTACGAGCAGTACTTC.

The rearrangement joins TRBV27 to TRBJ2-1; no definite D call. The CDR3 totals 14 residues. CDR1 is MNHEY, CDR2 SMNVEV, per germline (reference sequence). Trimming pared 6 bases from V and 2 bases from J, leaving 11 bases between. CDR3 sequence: CASSDSSAYNEQFF. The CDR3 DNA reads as TGTGCCAGCAGCGACTCGAGCGCCTACAATGAGCAGTTCTTC.

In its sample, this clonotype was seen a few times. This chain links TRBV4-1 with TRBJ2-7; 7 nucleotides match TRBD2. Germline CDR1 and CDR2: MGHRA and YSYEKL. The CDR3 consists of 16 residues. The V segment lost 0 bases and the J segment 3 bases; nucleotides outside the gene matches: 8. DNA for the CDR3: TGCGCCAGCAGCCAAGAGGGGGGAGGGGCTTACTACGAGCAGTACTTC. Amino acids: CASSQEGGGAYYEQYF.

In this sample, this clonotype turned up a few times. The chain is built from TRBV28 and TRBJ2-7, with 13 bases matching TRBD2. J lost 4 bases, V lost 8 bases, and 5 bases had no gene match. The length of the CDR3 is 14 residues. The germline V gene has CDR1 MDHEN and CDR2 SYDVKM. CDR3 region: CASFATSGRYEQYF. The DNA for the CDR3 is TGTGCCAGCTTCGCGACTAGCGGGAGGTACGAGCAGTACTTC. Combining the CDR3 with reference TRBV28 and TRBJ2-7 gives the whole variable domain DVKVTQSSRYLVKRTGEKVFLECVQDMDHENMFWYRQDPGLGLRLIYFSYDVKMKEKGDIPEGYSVSREKKERFSLILESASTNQTSMYLCASFATSGRYEQYFGPGTRLTVT.

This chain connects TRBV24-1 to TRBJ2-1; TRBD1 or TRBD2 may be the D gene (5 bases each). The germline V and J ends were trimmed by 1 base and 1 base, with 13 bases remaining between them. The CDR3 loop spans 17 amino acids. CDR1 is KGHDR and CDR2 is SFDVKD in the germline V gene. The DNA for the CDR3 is TGTGCCACCAGTGATTTAGGGGAAGGGAGATCCTACAATGAGCAGTTCTTC. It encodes CATSDLGEGRSYNEQFF.